This TCR beta chain was obtained from a study of blood T cell repertoires in COVID-19. About the study: From T cells, B-cell-depleted T cells, or PBMCs came the material, which was cDNA or gDNA.

The CDR3 is made up of 14 amino acids. Germline V gives CDR1 LNHDA, CDR2 SQIVND (reference sequence). The junction had 7 bases not matched to a gene; V was cut back by 6 bases and J by 6 bases. Only in-frame clones appear in the TCRdb table, and some are missing; sequencing was by immunoSEQ multiplex PCR. Of about 670,000 clones detected, around 89% appear once; the ten largest clones hold 0.2% to 0.3%. The table lists this clone with a count of one. Sequencing used peripheral blood. The chain has TRBV19 and TRBJ2-2, with 7 nucleotides matching TRBD1. The TCR sequence derives from a woman under 30 with acute or convalescent COVID-19. The CDR3 protein is CASRPRQGAGELFF. CDR3 in DNA: TGTGCCAGTAGGCCCCGACAGGGAGCCGGGGAGCTGTTTTTT. Together with reference TRBV19 and TRBJ2-2, the CDR3 gives the full variable domain: DGGITQSPKYLFRKEGQNVTLSCEQNLNHDAMYWYRQDPGQGLRLIYYSQIVNDFQKGDIAEGYSVSREKKESFPLTVTSAQKNPTAFYLCASRPRQGAGELFFGEGSRLTVL.